Each of the 24 T cell receptor beta chains below was sequenced from the same sample in a study of blood T cell repertoires in COVID-19. Sequencing was performed with immunoSEQ multiplex PCR; in TCRdb, only in-frame clones are kept and a portion is missing. The data contain 150,000 to 190,000 clones, roughly 85% of them seen just once; the ten biggest clones take up 7.5% to 8.5%. Sequencing used peripheral blood. Receptor source: a woman in her sixties with COVID-19, enrolled during active disease.

The chain links TRBV19 to TRBJ2-3, with a possible D match to TRBD1 (6 bases). Germline assignment: CDR1 LNHDA and CDR2 SQIVND (reference sequence). The CDR3 spans 14 residues. Trimming shortened V by 0 bases and J by 8 bases, and 12 bases separated the two germline ends. For the CDR3, the DNA is TGTGCCAGTAGTATAGAACAGGGAAGACGTACGCAGTATTTT. It translates to CASSIEQGRRTQYF.

The rearrangement links TRBV24-1 to TRBJ1-2; D gene unclear. V dropped 3 bases and J dropped 3 bases, with 13 bases sitting between them. Looked up from germline, CDR1 is KGHDR and CDR2 is SFDVKD. This CDR3 comprises 15 residues. The CDR3 spells CATSDKGPGDYGYTF. In nucleotides, the CDR3 is TGTGCCACCAGTGATAAGGGTCCGGGAGACTATGGCTACACCTTC.

The chain couples TRBV9 to TRBJ1-1; D gene unclear. In germline, CDR1 is SGDLS, CDR2 YYNGEE. The CDR3 loop spans 13 amino acids. The germline V and J ends were trimmed by 2 bases and 2 bases, with 7 bases remaining between them. The CDR3 here is CASSVEINTEAFF. The DNA for the CDR3 is TGTGCCAGCAGCGTGGAGATCAACACTGAAGCTTTCTTT.

J is TRBJ2-2 and V is TRBV9; D gene ambiguous. Between the trimmed V and J ends, which lost 0 bases and 7 bases, there was a span of 13 bases. The CDR3 covers 15 residues. Germline CDR1 SGDLS, CDR2 YYNGEE. CDR3 DNA: TGTGCCAGCAGCGTAGGCGGTGGGTCCGGCGGGGAGCTGTTTTTT. As protein: CASSVGGGSGGELFF.

This chain uses TRBV9 with TRBJ2-1, with TRBD1 matching over 8 bases. CDR3 length: 16 amino acids. V dropped 4 bases and J dropped 2; count of bases not matched to a gene: 8. Germline V gene lookup returns CDR1 SGDLS and CDR2 YYNGEE. CDR3 region: CASSTGTGRPYNEQFF. The CDR3 bases are TGTGCCAGCAGCACTGGGACAGGCCGTCCCTACAATGAGCAGTTCTTC.

The chain joins TRBV6-2 or TRBV6-3 to TRBJ1-4; 7 bases match TRBD1. Germline CDR1 MNHEY, CDR2 SVGEGT. The CDR3 totals 14 residues. V was pared by 5 bases and J by 3 bases, with 3 bases of the junction left unmatched. The CDR3 spells CASSRDSPNEKLFF. The CDR3 DNA reads TGTGCCAGCAGTAGGGACAGTCCTAATGAAAAACTGTTTTTT.

The rearrangement uses TRBV6-5 and TRBJ1-5; 8 bases are a match to TRBD1. This CDR3 comprises 14 residues. Unmatched junction bases numbered 8, after V lost 5 bases and J lost 8 bases. Germline assignment: CDR1 MNHEY and CDR2 SVGAGI. The CDR3 nucleotides are TGTGCCAGCAGTCCGGGACAGGAGAGGAAGCCCCAGCATTTT. Amino acids: CASSPGQERKPQHF.

The chain couples TRBV19 to TRBJ1-1; no clear D. There are 13 residues in the CDR3. Trimming stripped 4 bases from V and 1 base from J, with 7 bases between. Germline values: CDR1 LNHDA, CDR2 SQIVND (reference sequence). The CDR3 is CASSTLRNTEAFF. CDR3 DNA: TGTGCCAGTAGTACACTTAGGAACACTGAAGCTTTCTTT.

This clone was observed a single time. This sequence joins TRBV11-2 and TRBJ1-2, with unresolved D. The germline gives CDR1 SGHAT, CDR2 FQNNGV. The V end was cut by 0 bases, the J end by 4 bases, with 9 bases between. The CDR3 sequence is 14 residues long. The CDR3 region is CASSLEARFYGYTF. In nucleotides, the CDR3 is TGTGCCAGCAGCTTAGAAGCCCGCTTCTATGGCTACACCTTC. The complete variable domain, with remaining parts taken from reference TRBV11-2 and TRBJ1-2, reads EAGVAQSPRYKIIEKRQSVAFWCNPISGHATLYWYQQILGQGPKLLIQFQNNGVVDDSQLPKDRFSAERLKGVDSTLKIQPAKLEDSAVYLCASSLEARFYGYTFGSGTRLTVV.

The CDR3: CAWKRTSGAYEQFF. The CDR3, as DNA: TGTGCCTGGAAACGGACTAGCGGGGCGTATGAGCAGTTCTTC. This chain uses TRBV30 with TRBJ2-1, with TRBD2 identical over 12 bases. In germline, CDR1 is GTSNPN, CDR2 SVGIG (reference sequence). V trimming: 4 bases; J trimming: 8 bases; junction bases outside the gene matches: 6. The CDR3 runs to 14 residues.

V usage is TRBV10-1 and J usage is TRBJ2-1; D ambiguous. The V gene's germline CDR1 is WNHNN and CDR2 SYGVQD (reference sequence). This CDR3 has 16 residues. V lost 0 bases to trimming and J lost 3 bases, with 12 bases between them. The CDR3 region is CASSESLPTGYNEQFF. CDR3 coding DNA: TGCGCCAGCAGTGAGTCCCTACCGACTGGCTACAATGAGCAGTTCTTC.

This clone has just one count. This rearrangement joins TRBV4-1 to TRBJ1-3, with D possibly matching TRBD1 (5 bases). V was trimmed by 0 bases and J by 4 bases, leaving 10 bases between them. CDR3 length: 15 amino acids. CDR1 is MGHRA, CDR2 YSYEKL, per germline. CDR3 DNA sequence: TGCGCCAGCAGCCAAGATGGGGGGTGGGGAAACACCATATATTTT. It encodes CASSQDGGWGNTIYF.

With respect to this clone: Without the conserved terminal phenylalanine or tryptophan, this CDR3 likely stems from a read error. The DNA is omitted, as the CDR3 cannot be located on it reliably, and the CDR3 follows TCRdb's listing. The gene calls are TRBV11-3 and TRBJ1-4; the tabulated D call, TRBD1, remains unverified against the DNA. Germline values: CDR1 SGHNT, CDR2 YENEEA. The CDR3 numbers 15 amino acids, ends counted. The CDR3 protein is CASSPKRTGALGTTT.

This rearrangement joins TRBV29-1 to TRBJ2-1, with a weak D call TRBD2 (5 bases). Germline loops: CDR1 SQVTM, CDR2 ANQGSEA. Trimming removed 3 bases at V and 3 bases at J, with 15 bases between. The CDR3 spans 15 residues. The DNA for the CDR3 is TGCAGCGTTGATACGGGGTCCATCCTCTACAATGAGCAGTTCTTC. This gives the protein CSVDTGSILYNEQFF.

This chain uses TRBV11-2 with TRBJ2-4; tentative D call: TRBD2 (6 bases). Germline-derived CDR1 and CDR2 are SGHAT and FQNNGV. V dropped 5 bases and J dropped 3 bases, with 14 bases sitting between them. The CDR3 has 15 residues. The CDR3 loop reads CASSPRGRYKNIQYF. The DNA of the CDR3 is TGTGCCAGCAGCCCCCGGGGGAGGTACAAAAACATTCAGTACTTC.

This rearrangement joins TRBV11-2 to TRBJ2-3; TRBD1 matches 9 bases. Germline CDR1 reads SGHAT; CDR2 reads FQNNGV. V lost 1 base and J lost 2; bases outside the gene matches: 1. The CDR3 covers 15 residues. In DNA form, the CDR3 reads TGTGCCAGCAGCTTAGGGACAGGGGACACAGATACGCAGTATTTT. Its protein product is CASSLGTGDTDTQYF.

This chain links TRBV19 with TRBJ2-1; D may be TRBD1 (5 bases). The V and J ends lost 6 bases and 0 bases respectively, with 9 bases between them. The CDR3 has 14 residues. Germline-derived CDR1 and CDR2 are LNHDA and SQIVND (reference sequence). As DNA, the CDR3 is TGTGCCAGTAGGCACAGGAGCTCCTACAATGAGCAGTTCTTC. Encoded protein: CASRHRSSYNEQFF.

This clone was seen a single time. The rearrangement links TRBV3-1 (or the pseudogene TRBV3-2) to TRBJ1-6; the match to TRBD1 covers 8 bases. This CDR3 has 15 amino acids. CDR1 and CDR2 from the germline V gene are LGHDT and YNNKEL (reference sequence). The V and J ends lost 8 bases and 4 bases, in that order; junction bases with no gene match: 7. The CDR3: CASGDRNFYNSPLHF. The CDR3 nucleotides are TGTGCCAGCGGGGACAGGAACTTTTATAATTCACCCCTCCACTTT.

V usage is TRBV2 and J usage is TRBJ1-1; 8 positions agree with TRBD1. The CDR3 is made up of 14 amino acids. V lost 2 bases to trimming and J lost 5 bases; unmatched junction nucleotides: 4. The germline V gene has CDR1 SNHLY and CDR2 FYNNEI. The CDR3 DNA reads TGTGCCAGCAGTGAACAGGGGGCAGGAACTGAAGCTTTCTTT. Translating it yields CASSEQGAGTEAFF.

The chain couples TRBV14 to TRBJ2-1; 9 positions agree with TRBD2. From germline, CDR1 is SGHDN and CDR2 FVKESK. The CDR3 is 15 amino acids. V was pared by 4 bases and J by 6 bases, with 7 bases of the junction left unmatched. CDR3 coding DNA: TGTGCCAGCAGCCTAGTAGCGGGAGTGAGCAATGAGCAGTTCTTC. It encodes CASSLVAGVSNEQFF.

The gene calls are TRBV30 and TRBJ1-2, with unresolved D. V shed 0 bases and J shed 0 bases, with 14 bases lying between them. The CDR3 totals 16 residues. The germline V gene has CDR1 GTSNPN and CDR2 SVGIG (reference sequence). CDR3 amino acids: CAWSVRGGITNYGYTF. CDR3 DNA sequence: TGTGCCTGGAGTGTACGGGGAGGTATAACTAACTATGGCTACACCTTC.

The gene calls are TRBV6-6 and TRBJ1-1; no reliable D call. The CDR3 contains 13 residues. Trimming pared 7 bases from V and 3 bases from J, leaving 12 bases between. CDR1 and CDR2 (germline): MNHNY, SVGAGI (reference sequence). The CDR3 region is CASTEDIHTEAFF. For the CDR3, the DNA is TGTGCCAGCACCGAAGACATACACACTGAAGCTTTCTTT.

The chain is built from TRBV6-5 and TRBJ1-2, with TRBD1 matching 9 bases. Germline V gives CDR1 MNHEY, CDR2 SVGAGI. The CDR3 contains 15 residues. The V gene end was trimmed by 7 bases and the J gene end by 3 bases; junction bases not matched to a gene: 9. CDR3 DNA sequence: TGTGCCAGCAACACCCCGGACAGGGGCTACTATGGCTACACCTTC. This sequence encodes CASNTPDRGYYGYTF.

The chain couples TRBV7-2 to TRBJ1-4; D not certain. The CDR3 runs to 15 residues. Deletions cut 2 bases from V and 7 bases from J, with 14 bases between. The germline gives CDR1 SGHTA, CDR2 FQGNSA. The CDR3, as DNA: TGTGCCAGCAGCTTATGGCGGCAGACGGGTGAAAAACTGTTTTTT. Translated: CASSLWRQTGEKLFF.